The sequence of this T cell receptor beta chain was determined in a study of naive and memory T cell subsets. CDR3 length: 14 amino acids. V dropped 4 bases and J dropped 1 base, with 10 bases sitting between them. CDR1 is KGHSH, CDR2 LQKENI, per germline. Two oligonucleotides, mixed equimolar, formed the beta constant-region primer covering TRBC1 and TRBC2. Ligated cDNA was amplified by four rounds of PCR with nested alpha and beta constant-region primers and SP2. Each CDR3 protein gets one entry after TCRdb re-called the UMI-ligation and nested PCR reads with MiXCR. The sample shows 95,000 to 150,000 distinct CDR3 sequences, about 36% of them seen only once.

The source material was central memory CD4+ T cells from blood. The receptor's source is a human donor in good health. The J gene is TRBJ1-1, the V gene TRBV18; D unresolved. The CDR3: CASSLAQSNTEAFF. For the CDR3, the DNA is TGTGCCAGCTCACTAGCTCAGTCGAACACTGAAGCTTTCTTT.